The 26 T cell receptor beta chains below come from one sample, sequenced in a study of vaccination and CD4 T cells after COVID-19. The treatment denotes: approximately nine-day PBMC culture with coronavirus spike peptide pools or control peptides (ViraFEST assay). CD4+ T cells that had been cultured provided DNA sequenced with the Oncomine TCR Beta short-read assay. TCRdb re-derived calls from the PCR reads in MiXCR, one entry per CDR3 protein. Of around 10,000 distinct CDR3 sequences listed, approximately 20% are singletons. For these TCRs, the target antigens are not known. This sample comprised CD4+ T cells from blood, cultured in vitro, obtained after SARS-CoV-2 vaccination. The receptors here all came from a human donor who had recovered from COVID-19.

About this clonotype: A read error likely explains this, since a far larger clone differs by one base. The gene calls are TRBV7-8 and TRBJ2-2, with D perhaps TRBD1 (6 bases). Germline V CDR1 and CDR2: SGHVS, FQNEAQ. V lost 3 bases to trimming and J lost 2 bases, with 13 bases between them. The CDR3 extends over 16 amino acids. The CDR3: CASSFQWGLNTGELFF. As DNA, the CDR3 is TGTGCCAGCAGCTTCCAATGGGGGCTTAACACCGGGGAGCTGTTTTTT.

The CDR3 reads CSAVAQGLNTEAFF. CDR3 in DNA: TGCAGCGCGGTAGCACAGGGGCTGAACACTGAAGCTTTCTTT. V usage is TRBV29-1 and J usage is TRBJ1-1; 7 bases match TRBD1. This CDR3 is built from 14 residues. The germline gives CDR1 SQVTM, CDR2 ANQGSEA. The J segment lost 0 bases and the V segment lost 7 bases, leaving 8 bases of the junction unmatched.

This clonotype is labeled as medium-sized. This chain joins TRBV7-2 and TRBJ1-6; D unresolved. Germline V gives CDR1 SGHTA, CDR2 FQGNSA. V lost 1 base and J lost 14, with 9 bases in between. This CDR3 is 12 amino acids long. The CDR3 spells CASSLENGALHF. CDR3 sequence (DNA): TGTGCCAGCAGCTTAGAGAACGGTGCCCTCCACTTT.

This clonotype was detected only a few times. V gene TRBV2 combines with J gene TRBJ2-2, with TRBD2 identical over 7 bases. Germline assignment: CDR1 SNHLY and CDR2 FYNNEI. The CDR3 has 15 amino acids. V shed 4 bases and J 2 bases; nucleotides not matched to a gene: 4. In DNA form, the CDR3 reads TGTGCCAGCAGTGCTAGCGGACTTAACACCGGGGAGCTGTTTTTT. This gives the protein CASSASGLNTGELFF.

This clonotype was counted only a few times. The chain has TRBV24-1 and TRBJ2-2; no clear D. CDR3 length: 17 residues. CDR1 is KGHDR, CDR2 SFDVKD, per germline. The V end was cut by 0 bases, the J end by 0 bases, with 10 bases between. CDR3 sequence reads: CATSDLTRTSNTGELFF. CDR3 DNA sequence: TGTGCCACCAGTGATTTGACCCGGACCTCGAACACCGGGGAGCTGTTTTTT.

The genes are TRBV18 and TRBJ1-6; D is ambiguous. Germline V lookup: CDR1 KGHSH, CDR2 LQKENI. V lost 6 bases, J lost 5 bases, and 14 bases lay in between. This CDR3 has 15 residues. CDR3 region: CASSIYGSDNSPLHF. The CDR3 bases are TGTGCCAGCTCGATCTACGGGTCGGATAATTCACCCCTCCACTTT.

This clonotype was seen more than once but under ten times. This chain connects TRBV7-6 to TRBJ2-5, with 10 bases identical to TRBD2. Germline V gene sequence: CDR1 SGHVS, CDR2 FNYEAQ. With V trimmed by 4 bases and J by 2 bases, 4 bases remained unmatched. This CDR3 region has 15 residues. Written as DNA, the CDR3 is TGTGCCAGCAGCTCCCGGACTAGCGGACAAGAGACCCAGTACTTC. Its translation is CASSSRTSGQETQYF.

This clonotype has just a few counts. V and J are TRBV20-1 and TRBJ2-7; D is unclear. Germline values: CDR1 DFQATT, CDR2 SNEGSKA (reference sequence). V gave up 7 bases and J gave up 2 bases, with 9 bases separating them. This CDR3 has 11 residues. Here the CDR3 DNA reads TGCAGTGTGCTGCGAACCTACGAGCAGTACTTC. Translating it yields CSVLRTYEQYF.

This clonotype came up a few times. The chain employs TRBV15 and TRBJ1-1; tentative D call: TRBD1 (5 bases). In germline, CDR1 is LNHNV, CDR2 YYDKDF (reference sequence). The CDR3 covers 14 residues. V was clipped by 0 bases and J by 8 bases, with 13 bases between them. The CDR3 bases are TGTGCCACCAGCAGAGAATTGTTACGGGGGGAAGCTTTCTTT. This sequence encodes CATSRELLRGEAFF.

The chain combines TRBV24-1 with TRBJ2-3; maybe TRBD2 (6 bases). Germline CDR1 KGHDR, CDR2 SFDVKD. The CDR3 covers 15 residues. V was clipped by 7 bases and J by 2 bases, with 15 bases between them. CDR3 residues: CATRGSGLNTDTQYF. The CDR3, as DNA: TGTGCCACCAGGGGTAGCGGACTCAACACAGATACGCAGTATTTT.

In its sample, this clonotype ranks as medium-sized. The V gene is TRBV27, the J gene TRBJ2-3, with 7 nucleotides matching TRBD1. V was pared by 6 bases and J by 4 bases, with 13 bases of the junction left unmatched. The V gene's germline CDR1 is MNHEY and CDR2 SMNVEV (reference sequence). The CDR3 is 16 amino acids. The CDR3 region has the DNA TGTGCCAGCAGCCCATTGACAGGGAAGGTTGCAGATACGCAGTATTTT. Residues: CASSPLTGKVADTQYF.

This clonotype was counted a few times. This chain's CDR3 is CASSPRPWGSGDINYGYTF. Written as DNA, the CDR3 is TGTGCCAGCAGCCCAAGGCCCTGGGGGTCCGGGGATATTAACTATGGCTACACCTTC. The chain carries TRBV7-2 and TRBJ1-2, with a weak D call TRBD1 (5 bases). With 5 bases removed from V and 1 base from J, the gap between germline ends came to 26 bases. This CDR3 has 19 residues. Germline V gives CDR1 SGHTA, CDR2 FQGNSA.

This chain joins TRBV7-9 and TRBJ2-6, with 8 bases matching TRBD1. This CDR3 has 18 residues. Germline lookup yields CDR1 SEHNR and CDR2 FQNEAQ (reference sequence). J was trimmed by 0 bases and V by 3 bases; bases with no gene match: 7. CDR3 DNA: TGTGCCAGCAGCTTCACCCGGGACAGGATCTCTGGGGCCAACGTCCTGACTTTC. Translating gives CASSFTRDRISGANVLTF.

The rearrangement links TRBV11-3 to TRBJ2-2, with D uncertain. Trimming cost V 3 bases and J 4 bases, with 9 bases left between them. The length of the CDR3 is 14 residues. The V gene's germline CDR1 is SGHNT and CDR2 YENEEA. CDR3 bases: TGTGCCAGCAGCTTGGAACCGGGCACCGGGGAGCTGTTTTTT. Residues: CASSLEPGTGELFF.

This clonotype has a single count. The CDR3 DNA is TGTGCCAGCAGCCAAGATTGGTGGGCCGGGAGCTCTGGGGCCAACGTCCTGACTTTC. This sequence encodes CASSQDWWAGSSGANVLTF. The rearrangement uses TRBV14 and TRBJ2-6; D perhaps matches TRBD2 (6 bases). The CDR3 totals 19 residues. Germline CDR1 is SGHDN and CDR2 is FVKESK. V was pared by 0 bases and J by 0 bases, with 15 bases between.

This clonotype was observed a few times. The rearrangement joins TRBV7-9 to TRBJ2-3; TRBD2 agrees at 12 bases. The V gene's germline CDR1 is SEHNR and CDR2 FQNEAQ (reference sequence). J was trimmed by 6 bases and V by 5 bases; bases with no gene match: 6. This CDR3 spans 15 amino acids. The chain's CDR3 is CASSPRTSGGDTQYF. In DNA form, the CDR3 reads TGTGCCAGCAGCCCCCGTACTAGCGGGGGGGATACGCAGTATTTT. Complete variable domain (other parts from reference TRBV7-9 and TRBJ2-3): DTGVSQNPRHKITKRGQNVTFRCDPISEHNRLYWYRQTLGQGPEFLTYFQNEAQLEKSRLLSDRFSAERPKGSFSTLEIQRTEQGDSAMYLCASSPRTSGGDTQYFGPGTRLTVL.

In this sample, this clonotype turned up a few times. CDR3 sequence reads: CASSSGLAGYNEQFF. The DNA of the CDR3 is TGTGCCAGCAGTTCGGGACTAGCGGGCTACAATGAGCAGTTCTTC. The chain combines TRBV28 with TRBJ2-1, with TRBD2 matching 12 bases. V shed 4 bases and J 3 bases; nucleotides not matched to a gene: 1. This CDR3 is built from 15 residues. The germline V gene has CDR1 MDHEN and CDR2 SYDVKM.

This clonotype was picked up a small number of times. The CDR3 is CASSLESSGTQYF. CDR3 nucleotides: TGTGCCAGCAGCTTGGAGTCCAGCGGCACGCAGTATTTT. The chain combines TRBV5-4 with TRBJ2-3, with D possibly TRBD2 on 5 matching bases. V shed 0 bases and J shed 9 bases, with 11 bases lying between them. The CDR3 covers 13 residues. The germline gives CDR1 SGHNT, CDR2 YYREEE (reference sequence).

This clonotype was counted only a few times. The J gene is TRBJ2-5, the V gene TRBV5-3, with 7 bases aligning to TRBD2. TRBV5-3 is marked as an open reading frame, function uncertain. This CDR3 comprises 14 residues. V gave up 4 bases and J gave up 4 bases; unmatched junction bases: 7. The CDR3 protein is CARSPGGSGETQYF. The CDR3, as DNA: TGTGCCAGAAGCCCGGGCGGGAGTGGAGAGACCCAGTACTTC.

V is TRBV2 and J is TRBJ2-1, with TRBD2 matching 7 bases. Germline V CDR1 and CDR2: SNHLY, FYNNEI. V shed 6 bases, J shed 6 bases, and the junction held 14 bases outside the gene matches. The CDR3 has 16 residues. The DNA for the CDR3 is TGTGCCAGCAGACGAAGCCGAGGGACTACCGGCAATGAGCAGTTCTTC. It encodes CASRRSRGTTGNEQFF.

V usage is TRBV25-1 and J usage is TRBJ2-3; 13 bases are shared with TRBD2. This CDR3 is 16 amino acids long. Germline V gene data show CDR1 as MGHDK and CDR2 as SYGVNS. The V segment lost 9 bases and the J segment 5 bases; nucleotides outside the gene matches: 11. CDR3 DNA: TGTGCCAGTAGAGGCGGGACTAGCGGGATTTTAGATACGCAGTATTTT. It translates to CASRGGTSGILDTQYF.

Turning to this clonotype: At one boundary the junction diverges from the germline segment, which might be a read error. The chain links TRBV7-8 to TRBJ1-1; D is unresolved. Germline CDR1 is SGHVS and CDR2 is FQNEAQ. The CDR3 has 14 residues. The CDR3 nucleotides read TGTGCCAGCGGCTTAGCGAATGTGGGCACTGAAGCTTTCTTT. Translating gives CASGLANVGTEAFF.

CDR3 protein: CASSRPGWGANVLTF. As DNA, the CDR3 is TGTGCCAGCAGCCGCCCAGGCTGGGGGGCCAACGTCCTGACTTTC. V gene TRBV7-9 combines with J gene TRBJ2-6; D unclear. The length of the CDR3 is 15 residues. The V end was cut by 5 bases, the J end by 4 bases, with 12 bases between. Germline lookup yields CDR1 SEHNR and CDR2 FQNEAQ (reference sequence). Full variable domain (missing parts from reference TRBV7-9 and TRBJ2-6): DTGVSQNPRHKITKRGQNVTFRCDPISEHNRLYWYRQTLGQGPEFLTYFQNEAQLEKSRLLSDRFSAERPKGSFSTLEIQRTEQGDSAMYLCASSRPGWGANVLTFGAGSRLTVL.

In its sample, this clonotype was seen a few times. The chain couples TRBV25-1 to TRBJ2-1; 13 positions match TRBD2. Germline V gene sequence: CDR1 MGHDK, CDR2 SYGVNS. The CDR3 loop spans 17 amino acids. The junction had 8 bases not matched to a gene; V was cut back by 6 bases and J by 3 bases. CDR3 coding DNA: TGTGCCAGCAGCTCGGGACTAGCGGGACCTTTCTACAATGAGCAGTTCTTC. Its translation is CASSSGLAGPFYNEQFF.

The chain couples TRBV6-1 to TRBJ2-1; D not certain. CDR3 length: 16 amino acids. The V end was cut by 1 base, the J end by 2 bases, with 12 bases between. Germline V gene data show CDR1 as MNHNS and CDR2 as SASEGT. CDR3 DNA sequence: TGTGCCAGCAGTGAAGGACGTGGGCTCACCTACAATGAGCAGTTCTTC. This sequence encodes CASSEGRGLTYNEQFF.

This clonotype was seen just once. The chain couples TRBV18 to TRBJ1-6, with D possibly TRBD1 on 6 matching bases. Trimming shortened V by 6 bases and J by 5 bases, and 11 bases separated the two germline ends. The germline gives CDR1 KGHSH, CDR2 LQKENI. This CDR3 region has 14 residues. The CDR3, as DNA: TGTGCCAGCTCCCCCGGACAGAATAATTCACCCCTCCACTTT. Translated: CASSPGQNNSPLHF.